This TCR beta chain was captured in a study of CXCR3-negative and CXCR3-positive naive CD8 T cells (dated by TCRdb to about 2019). Regarding the study in general: In total, roughly 150 million TRB reads were obtained, or roughly 1.5 +/- 0.3 million reads per library. The diversity and physicochemical repertoire analyses included 11 donors pooled from two independent experiments. TRBV-TRBJ cluster analysis included naive subsets from about 5 donors and memory cells from 3 donors. Results the study describes overall, beyond this receptor: CXCR3 expression partially decreased after cryopreservation, so most assays used freshly isolated PBMCs. Similar TRBV-TRBJ usage was shown by naive CXCR3-negative and CXCR3-positive cells from the same donor, whereas distinct patterns were shown by memory cells. Because surface CD5, which has been linked to self-reactivity in mice, was comparable between naive subsets, TCR interaction strength was also inferred from TRB CDR3 physicochemical properties. Both naive subsets had comparably high repertoire diversity, while memory CD8+ T cells had much lower repertoire diversity.

The listed sequencing device is NextSeq 550. The Human TCR Profiling Kit (MiLaboratory) was used to prepare UMI-labeled 5' RACE TRB cDNA libraries. cDNA synthesis used the entire amount of extracted RNA, and PCR amplification then used the entire amount of cDNA produced. Libraries were prepared in parallel using an identical number of PCR cycles. Per the authors' processing: MIGEC and MiXCR extracted about 54,000 +/- 9,700 unique UMI-labeled TRB cDNA molecules per library, requiring at least two reads per UMI. On average, approximately 40,000 +/- 10,000 functional in-frame TRB CDR3 nucleotide clonotypes lacking stop codons were found per library. After downsampling to 5000 UMI-labeled TRB molecules per sample, diversity metrics such as normalized Shannon-Wiener and Chao1 were calculated in VDJtools. For the central five CDR3 residues, VDJtools calculated physicochemical properties weighted by clonotype size, namely interaction energy, strength, volume and Kidera factor 4. After the reads were reprocessed by TCRdb, one entry was made per CDR3 protein sequence, with no DNA. TCRdb, not the authors, supplied the V and J calls. This specimen's table enumerates about 40,000 distinct CDR3 sequences. Of the sample, approximately 8% falls within the top ten clones.

Worth noting for this clonotype: Its antigen specificity is not known.

Each CD8+ T cell subset was flow-sorted in triplicate, with some 300,000 cells per subset placed directly into RLT lysis buffer. Peripheral blood mononuclear cells were isolated from buffy coats using standard density gradient centrifugation. Total RNA was extracted from sorted cells using an RNeasy Mini Kit. The receptor was derived from a human donor in good health. Some clones in this sample may be carry-over from other donors' samples. Sequenced input: memory CD8+ T cells from blood. Explained via the paper, the cell subset or site label denotes: conventional CD8+ memory T cells (TMEM), sorted as controls.

The CDR3 sequence is CSVEARGQGSYEQYF. This chain is built from TRBV29-1 and TRBJ2-7; there is no DNA to check the TCRdb D call of TRBD1. CDR1 and CDR2 were assigned from the germline V gene as SQVTM and ANQGSEA. Spanning cysteine to phenylalanine, the CDR3 consists of 15 amino acids. The DNA is unrecorded.